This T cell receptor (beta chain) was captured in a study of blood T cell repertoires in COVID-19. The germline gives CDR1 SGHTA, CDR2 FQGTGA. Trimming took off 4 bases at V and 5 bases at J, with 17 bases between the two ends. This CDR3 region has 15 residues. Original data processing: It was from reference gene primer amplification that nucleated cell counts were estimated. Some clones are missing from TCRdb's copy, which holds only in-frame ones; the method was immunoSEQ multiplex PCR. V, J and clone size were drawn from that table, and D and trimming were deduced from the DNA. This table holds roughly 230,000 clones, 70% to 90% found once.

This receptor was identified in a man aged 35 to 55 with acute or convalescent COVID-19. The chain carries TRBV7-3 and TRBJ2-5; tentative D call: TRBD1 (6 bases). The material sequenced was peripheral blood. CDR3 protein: CASSSQGGFGETQYF. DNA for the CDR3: TGTGCCAGCAGCTCCCAAGGGGGATTTGGGGAGACCCAGTACTTC.